This passage covers 14 T cell receptor beta chains from one sample sequenced in a study of blood T cell repertoires in COVID-19. Profiling relied on immunoSEQ multiplex PCR, and the TCRdb table lists in-frame clones only, not all of them. The sample contains some 220,000 clones, over 60% of which appear only once. The sequenced material came from peripheral blood. These receptor sequences come from a woman in her sixties or seventies with acute or convalescent COVID-19.

This chain joins TRBV3-1 (or the pseudogene TRBV3-2) and TRBJ1-1, with TRBD1 as a possible D gene (5 bases). Germline CDR1 reads LGHDT; CDR2 reads YNNKEL (reference sequence). This CDR3 has 12 residues. With 1 base removed from V and 11 bases from J, the gap between germline ends came to 11 bases. This chain's CDR3 is CASSQGQRLAFF. CDR3 DNA sequence: TGTGCCAGCAGCCAAGGACAGCGATTGGCTTTCTTT.

The V and J genes are TRBV7-9 and TRBJ2-7; D remains ambiguous. V was pared by 2 bases and J by 5 bases, with 7 bases between. Germline CDR1 and CDR2: SEHNR and FQNEAQ (reference sequence). The CDR3 loop spans 12 amino acids. CDR3 DNA: TGTGCCAGCAGCTTAATTTCCGACGAGCAGTACTTC. Amino acid sequence: CASSLISDEQYF.

The gene calls are TRBV9 and TRBJ2-6; perhaps TRBD2 as D (5 bases). Per the germline V gene, CDR1 is SGDLS and CDR2 is YYNGEE. V lost 0 bases and J 0 bases, leaving 16 bases between the germline ends. This CDR3 is 19 amino acids long. CDR3 in DNA: TGTGCCAGCAGCGTAGGAACTCAAGGACTGACCTCTGGGGCCAACGTCCTGACTTTC. This translates into CASSVGTQGLTSGANVLTF.

The V gene is TRBV5-1, the J gene TRBJ2-5; no definite D call. The CDR3 has 15 residues. V dropped 0 bases and J dropped 6 bases, with 15 bases sitting between them. From germline, CDR1 is SGHRS and CDR2 YFSETQ. Here the CDR3 DNA reads TGCGCCAGCAGCTTGGGTACAACCGATCTTAAGACCCAGTACTTC. This gives the protein CASSLGTTDLKTQYF.

The chain recombines TRBV10-1 with TRBJ2-2, with TRBD1 matching 7 bases. The germline V gene has CDR1 WNHNN and CDR2 SYGVQD (reference sequence). The CDR3 runs 15 residues. V trimming: 4 bases; J trimming: 6 bases; junction bases outside the gene matches: 8. CDR3 nucleotides: TGCGCCAGCAGTGGGGACAGCTCGGGGTCCGGGGAGCTGTTTTTT. Amino acid sequence: CASSGDSSGSGELFF.

This clone has a handful of counts. The chain recombines TRBV6-1 with TRBJ1-2; 12 bases are shared with TRBD1. This CDR3 contains 16 residues. Germline trimming cut 4 bases from V and 7 bases from J; bases unmatched to any gene: 10. CDR1 MNHNS and CDR2 SASEGT come from the germline V gene. The CDR3 DNA sequence: TGTGCCAGCAGTGTAGGCGGGACAGGGGGCCTAGGTGGCTACACCTTC. It translates to CASSVGGTGGLGGYTF.

As DNA, the CDR3 is TGTGCCAGCAGCAAACAATTTACCGGGACAGACGAGCAGTACTTC. It codes for CASSKQFTGTDEQYF. This chain links TRBV7-9 with TRBJ2-7; 7 bases match TRBD1. The CDR3 is 15 residues long. Germline V gene lookup returns CDR1 SEHNR and CDR2 FQNEAQ (reference sequence). The V and J ends lost 5 bases and 5 bases, in that order; junction bases with no gene match: 12.

This chain uses TRBV10-1 with TRBJ2-1, with no clear D. CDR1 is WNHNN, CDR2 SYGVQD, per germline (reference sequence). CDR3 length: 11 amino acids. V lost 4 bases to trimming and J lost 10 bases, with 8 bases between them. The CDR3 nucleotides are TGCGCCAGCAGTGGGGCCCTGGAGCAGTTCTTC. It translates to CASSGALEQFF.

In its sample, this clone was seen once. This rearrangement joins TRBV6-2 or TRBV6-3 to TRBJ2-7; D may be TRBD1 (6 bases). The CDR3 runs 14 residues. Germline assignment: CDR1 MNHEY and CDR2 SVGEGT. V gave up 2 bases and J gave up 3 bases, with 11 bases separating them. CDR3 loop: CASSYHRAGYEQYF. CDR3 in DNA: TGTGCCAGCAGTTACCACAGGGCTGGCTACGAGCAGTACTTC.

The rearrangement links TRBV5-8 to TRBJ1-2, with TRBD1 matching over 8 bases. V trimming: 1 base; J trimming: 8 bases; junction bases outside the gene matches: 4. This CDR3 has 13 residues. Germline CDR1 and CDR2: SGHTS and YDEGEE. The CDR3 loop reads CASSLQGARGYTF. In DNA, the CDR3 is TGTGCCAGCAGCTTGCAGGGGGCGCGGGGCTACACCTTC. The variable domain in full, with the rest retrieved from reference TRBV5-8 and TRBJ1-2, is EAGVTQSPTHLIKTRGQQATLRCSPISGHTSVYWYQQALGLGLQFLLWYDEGEERNRGNFPPRFSGRQFPNYSSELNVNALELEDSALYLCASSLQGARGYTFGSGTRLTVV.

This chain connects TRBV5-1 to TRBJ1-2; 8 bases align to TRBD1. The CDR3 consists of 13 residues. The ends lost 4 bases at V and 8 bases at J; junction bases unmatched: 7. Germline lookup yields CDR1 SGHRS and CDR2 YFSETQ. In DNA, the CDR3 is TGCGCCAGCAGCCGCGCTGCAGGGGGCGGCTACACCTTC. Its protein product is CASSRAAGGGYTF.

The chain uses TRBV11-3 and TRBJ1-1; D is possibly TRBD1 (6 bases). The CDR3 spans 15 residues. Trimming removed 5 bases at V and 0 bases at J, with 13 bases between. Germline loops: CDR1 SGHNT, CDR2 YENEEA. The CDR3 reads CASSPGAGMNTEAFF. The CDR3 DNA is TGTGCCAGCAGCCCAGGGGCTGGGATGAACACTGAAGCTTTCTTT.

The rearrangement links TRBV3-1 (or the pseudogene TRBV3-2) to TRBJ1-2; possibly TRBD1 for D (6 bases). V lost 1 base to trimming and J lost 4 bases, with 10 bases between them. Germline V gives CDR1 LGHDT, CDR2 YNNKEL (reference sequence). The CDR3 length is 14 residues. The CDR3 spells CASSQGYRVYGYTF. The CDR3 nucleotides are TGTGCCAGCAGCCAAGGGTACAGGGTCTATGGCTACACCTTC.

The chain employs TRBV5-6 and TRBJ2-5, with D possibly TRBD2 on 8 matching bases. CDR1 is SGHDT and CDR2 is YYEEEE in the germline V gene. This CDR3 region has 18 residues. V lost 1 base and J 4 bases, leaving 23 bases between the germline ends. The CDR3 nucleotides read TGTGCCAGCAGCTTGATCAGGGGGACTAGTGAGGCCGGAGAGACCCAGTACTTC. Its protein is CASSLIRGTSEAGETQYF. Full variable domain (missing parts from reference TRBV5-6 and TRBJ2-5): DAGVTQSPTHLIKTRGQQVTLRCSPKSGHDTVSWYQQALGQGPQFIFQYYEEEERQRGNFPDRFSGHQFPNYSSELNVNALLLGDSALYLCASSLIRGTSEAGETQYFGPGTRLLVL.